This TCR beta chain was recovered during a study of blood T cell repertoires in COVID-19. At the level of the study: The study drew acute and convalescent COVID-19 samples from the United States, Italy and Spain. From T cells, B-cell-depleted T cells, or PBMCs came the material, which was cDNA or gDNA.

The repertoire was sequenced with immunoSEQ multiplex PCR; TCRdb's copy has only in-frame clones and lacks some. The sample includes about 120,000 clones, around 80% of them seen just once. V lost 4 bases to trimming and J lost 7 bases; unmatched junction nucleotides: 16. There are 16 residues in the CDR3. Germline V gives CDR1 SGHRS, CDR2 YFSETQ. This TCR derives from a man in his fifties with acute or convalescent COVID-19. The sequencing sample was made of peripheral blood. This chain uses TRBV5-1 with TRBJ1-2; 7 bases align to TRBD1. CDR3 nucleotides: TGCGCCAGCAGCGGATCCGGGACAGAGAACCTATCTGGCTACACCTTC. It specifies CASSGSGTENLSGYTF. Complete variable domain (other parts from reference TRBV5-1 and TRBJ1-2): KAGVTQTPRYLIKTRGQQVTLSCSPISGHRSVSWYQQTPGQGLQFLFEYFSETQRNKGNFPGRFSGRQFSNSRSEMNVSTLELGDSALYLCASSGSGTENLSGYTFGSGTRLTVV.